A selection of T cell receptor beta chains follows, all from one sample in a study of regulatory T cells in long-lasting Graves disease. TCRdb fed the multiplex PCR reads into MiXCR, producing one record per CDR3 protein. The sample lists about 470,000 distinct CDR3 sequences, about 17% occurring once. These data were likewise used in another study, on T cells in Graves' hyperthyroidism and ophthalmopathy.

Here the sequenced sample was peripheral blood mononuclear cells (PBMCs), taken at new diagnosis, from a patient treated with antithyroid drugs. The receptors here all came from a man in his forties or fifties with Graves disease. The CDR3 runs from the conserved cysteine through the conserved F or W. The order of the fields is CDR3 protein, CDR3 DNA, clone size, J gene, V gene, D gene. A D gene is named only where the DNA matches it firmly. For some rows the clone size is stated as once, few or many, or as a class when expanded; others skip it.

CDR3: CSADKLAGDYEQYF; DNA: TGCAGTGCTGACAAACTAGCGGGGGACTACGAGCAGTACTTC; size: many; J: TRBJ2-7; V: TRBV20-1; D: TRBD2
CDR3: CASSHSGPTYEQYF; DNA: TGCGCCAGCAGCCACTCCGGGCCCACCTACGAGCAGTACTTC; size: many; J: TRBJ2-7; V: TRBV5-1; D: -
CDR3: CASSLSQPTEAFF; DNA: TGTGCCAGCAGTTTATCACAGCCCACTGAAGCTTTCTTT; size: few; J: TRBJ1-1; V: TRBV28; D: -
CDR3: CASSLGSGGRDNEQFF; DNA: TGTGCCAGCAGCTTGGGTTCAGGAGGGAGGGACAATGAGCAGTTCTTC; size: few; J: TRBJ2-1; V: TRBV7-9; D: TRBD2
CDR3: CASSLSPSSNTGELFF; DNA: TGTGCCAGCAGCCTCAGTCCTTCTTCGAACACCGGGGAGCTGTTTTTT; size: many; J: TRBJ2-2; V: TRBV11-2; D: -
CDR3: CASSLEGPHQPQHF; DNA: TGCGCCAGCAGCTTGGAGGGGCCCCATCAGCCCCAGCATTTT; size: many; J: TRBJ1-5; V: TRBV5-1; D: -
CDR3: CASTRQGAGQPQHF; DNA: TGTGCCAGCACCAGACAGGGGGCCGGTCAGCCCCAGCATTTT; size: many; J: TRBJ1-5; V: TRBV28; D: TRBD1
CDR3: CASSLQGTSAYNEQFF; DNA: TGTGCCAGCAGCTTGCAGGGGACTAGCGCCTACAATGAGCAGTTCTTC; size: -; J: TRBJ2-1; V: TRBV5-6; D: TRBD2
CDR3: CASSVGRTVDGYTF; DNA: TGTGCCAGCAGCGTGGGAAGGACAGTTGATGGCTACACCTTC; size: -; J: TRBJ1-2; V: TRBV9; D: -
CDR3: CASGLVLGHWVDEQFF; DNA: TGTGCTAGTGGTTTGGTACTAGGCCATTGGGTGGATGAGCAGTTCTTC; size: few; J: TRBJ2-1; V: TRBV12-5; D: -
CDR3: CASSQFTGPRGSNGYTF; DNA: TGCGCCAGCAGCCAATTCACCGGGCCTCGGGGATCAAACGGCTACACCTTC; size: few; J: TRBJ1-2; V: TRBV4-1; D: -
CDR3: CASSSRVTEETQYF; DNA: TGTGCCAGCAGCTCCCGCGTGACGGAAGAGACCCAGTACTTC; size: few; J: TRBJ2-5; V: TRBV5-1; D: -
CDR3: CSVQDSYWGQYF; DNA: TGCAGCGTTCAGGACAGCTATTGGGGGCAGTACTTC; size: many; J: TRBJ2-7; V: TRBV29-1; D: -
CDR3: CATSDPGTGGHEQFF; DNA: TGTGCCACCAGTGATCCGGGGACAGGGGGGCATGAGCAGTTCTTC; size: -; J: TRBJ2-1; V: TRBV24-1; D: TRBD1
CDR3: CSATDIGETQYF; DNA: TGCAGTGCTACGGACATAGGAGAGACCCAGTACTTC; size: many; J: TRBJ2-5; V: TRBV20-1; D: -
CDR3: CASQGLPIYNEQFF; DNA: TGTGCCAGCCAGGGACTCCCTATATACAATGAGCAGTTCTTC; size: many; J: TRBJ2-1; V: TRBV6-1; D: -
CDR3: CSAGHGLAGVASKNIQYF; DNA: TGCAGTGCTGGCCACGGACTAGCGGGAGTAGCGTCCAAAAACATTCAGTACTTC; size: many; J: TRBJ2-4; V: TRBV20-1; D: TRBD2
CDR3: CASSELWDSRTEAFF; DNA: TGTGCCAGCAGTGAACTTTGGGACAGCCGGACTGAAGCTTTCTTT; size: many; J: TRBJ1-1; V: TRBV6-1; D: TRBD1
CDR3: CASSADPRGLAGEHDEQYF; DNA: TGTGCCAGCAGTGCAGACCCCCGGGGACTAGCGGGAGAACACGACGAGCAGTACTTC; size: many; J: TRBJ2-7; V: TRBV27; D: TRBD2
CDR3: CASSQSPGQLSYGYTF; DNA: TGTGCCAGCAGCCAATCCCCCGGACAGCTAAGCTATGGCTACACCTTC; size: few; J: TRBJ1-2; V: TRBV3-1; D: -
CDR3: CSASAERMISTDTQYF; DNA: TGCAGTGCTAGCGCGGAGAGGATGATTAGCACAGATACGCAGTATTTT; size: many; J: TRBJ2-3; V: TRBV20-1; D: -
CDR3: CATSRGPRNEKLFF; DNA: TGTGCCACCAGCAGAGGTCCGAGGAATGAAAAACTGTTTTTT; size: few; J: TRBJ1-4; V: TRBV15; D: -
CDR3: CASSFLPIAGEQYF; DNA: TGTGCCAGCAGTTTCCTTCCCATAGCGGGGGAGCAGTACTTC; size: few; J: TRBJ2-7; V: TRBV12-3/TRBV12-4; D: TRBD2
CDR3: CASSLDREGEQFF; DNA: TGTGCCAGCAGCTTGGACAGGGAGGGTGAGCAGTTCTTC; size: many; J: TRBJ2-1; V: TRBV13; D: -
CDR3: CSARNQREVSYEQYF; DNA: TGCAGTGCTAGAAACCAGCGGGAGGTCTCCTACGAGCAGTACTTC; size: many; J: TRBJ2-7; V: TRBV20-1; D: TRBD2
CDR3: CASSSGHRLNNEQFF; DNA: TGTGCCAGCAGCTCGGGACACCGACTAAACAATGAGCAGTTCTTC; size: many; J: TRBJ2-1; V: TRBV7-3; D: -
CDR3: CASSQEVAGVYNEQFF; DNA: TGCGCCAGCAGCCAAGAAGTAGCGGGAGTATACAATGAGCAGTTCTTC; size: few; J: TRBJ2-1; V: TRBV4-1; D: TRBD2
CDR3: CASITSPAFTDTQYF; DNA: TGTGCCAGCATCACAAGTCCTGCTTTCACAGATACGCAGTATTTT; size: many; J: TRBJ2-3; V: TRBV27; D: -
CDR3: CASSIGGAGTETQYF; DNA: TGTGCCAGTAGTATAGGTGGAGCGGGGACGGAGACCCAGTACTTC; size: -; J: TRBJ2-5; V: TRBV19; D: TRBD2
CDR3: CAWSVRDTEAFF; DNA: TGTGCCTGGAGTGTAAGGGACACTGAAGCTTTCTTT; size: -; J: TRBJ1-1; V: TRBV30; D: -
CDR3: CASTATGGDEKLFF; DNA: TGTGCCAGCACCGCGACAGGCGGGGATGAAAAACTGTTTTTT; size: many; J: TRBJ1-4; V: TRBV7-9; D: -
CDR3: CASRKPGLAGSGANVLTF; DNA: TGTGCCAGCAGAAAACCGGGACTAGCGGGATCTGGGGCCAACGTCCTGACTTTC; size: -; J: TRBJ2-6; V: TRBV7-2; D: TRBD2